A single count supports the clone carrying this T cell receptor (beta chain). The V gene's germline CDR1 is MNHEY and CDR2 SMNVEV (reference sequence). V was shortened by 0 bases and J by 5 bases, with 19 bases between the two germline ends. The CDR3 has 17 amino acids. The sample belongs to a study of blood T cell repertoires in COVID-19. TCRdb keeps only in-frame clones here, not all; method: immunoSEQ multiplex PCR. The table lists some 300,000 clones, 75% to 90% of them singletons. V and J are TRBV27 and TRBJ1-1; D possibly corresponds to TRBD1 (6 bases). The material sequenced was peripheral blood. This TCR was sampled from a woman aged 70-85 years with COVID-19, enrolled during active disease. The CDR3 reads CASSLSIYRDKQTEAFF. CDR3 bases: TGTGCCAGCAGTTTATCGATTTACCGGGACAAGCAAACTGAAGCTTTCTTT.